These 23 T cell receptor beta chains were sequenced from one sample in a study of T cell responses to AZD1222 COVID-19 vaccine. Profiled with immunoSEQ multiplex PCR; TCRdb holds only in-frame clones, not every one. The sample lists around 140,000 clones; about 90% were seen once. The material sequenced was peripheral blood, taken 28 days after the second AZD1222 dose. All receptors derive from an adult who received the AZD1222 COVID-19 vaccine.

The genes are TRBV19 and TRBJ1-4, with D tentatively TRBD1 (5 bases). CDR3 length: 14 amino acids. The V gene's germline CDR1 is LNHDA and CDR2 SQIVND (reference sequence). V lost 4 bases and J lost 5, with 11 bases in between. The CDR3 bases are TGTGCCAGTAGTAACGGGACTGAGAATGAAAAACTGTTTTTT. This codes for CASSNGTENEKLFF.

The chain joins TRBV29-1 to TRBJ1-1; weak D call: TRBD1 (6 bases). CDR1 is SQVTM, CDR2 ANQGSEA, per germline. The V gene lost 5 bases and the J gene lost 2 bases, with 18 bases spanning the gap. The CDR3 runs 15 residues. The CDR3 DNA sequence: TGCAGCGTTTCCCTTAGACAGGCTCGAAACACTGAAGCTTTCTTT. Translation gives CSVSLRQARNTEAFF.

The chain uses TRBV19 and TRBJ2-1; 7 bases map to TRBD1. Germline V gives CDR1 LNHDA, CDR2 SQIVND (reference sequence). Trimming at V came to 6 bases and at J to 4 bases, leaving 9 bases not matched to a gene. CDR3 length equals 15 residues. DNA of the CDR3: TGTGCCAGTAGAAAAGGGACAGACTTATACAATGAGCAGTTCTTC. Amino acids: CASRKGTDLYNEQFF.

The chain uses TRBV7-2 and TRBJ1-5; 7 nucleotides line up with TRBD1. Trimming removed 5 bases from V and 6 bases from J; junction bases left unmatched: 16. This CDR3 has 17 residues. Germline V gene data show CDR1 as SGHTA and CDR2 as FQGNSA. In DNA form, the CDR3 reads TGTGCCAGCAGCCTCCGCGGGCAAGGGACAGCCCCTCAGCCCCAGCATTTT. It is translated as CASSLRGQGTAPQPQHF.

This chain joins TRBV12-1 and TRBJ2-1; TRBD2, the table's D call, was not compared with the DNA. TRBV12-1 is classified as a pseudogene. The CDR3 loop spans 17 amino acids. CDR3 coding DNA: TGTGCCAGCAGCCTCCGACTAGCGGGGGGACATAGGAATGAGCAGTTCTTC. Protein: CASSLRLAGGHRNEQFF.

The V and J genes are TRBV27 and TRBJ2-3; D is unclear. The V and J ends lost 6 bases and 3 bases respectively, with 7 bases between them. The CDR3 covers 12 residues. Germline CDR1 reads MNHEY; CDR2 reads SMNVEV (reference sequence). CDR3 loop: CASRPSTDTQYF. In DNA form, the CDR3 reads TGTGCCAGCAGGCCCTCAACAGATACGCAGTATTTT.

The chain joins TRBV9 to TRBJ1-1; the D gene is possibly TRBD1 (5 bases). This CDR3 spans 15 amino acids. Trimming removed 4 bases at V and 3 bases at J, with 16 bases between. The germline V gene encodes CDR1 SGDLS and CDR2 YYNGEE. The CDR3 sequence: CASSPAGLGDTEAFF. CDR3 bases: TGTGCCAGCAGCCCCGCGGGGTTAGGGGACACTGAAGCTTTCTTT.

V is TRBV19 and J is TRBJ2-7; D is possibly TRBD2 (6 bases). CDR1 LNHDA and CDR2 SQIVND come from the germline V gene (reference sequence). The CDR3 runs to 14 residues. V lost 5 bases and J 2 bases, leaving 13 bases between the germline ends. The CDR3 region has the DNA TGTGCCAGTAGTCCGGAGGGACGGACCTACGAGCAGTACTTC. It specifies CASSPEGRTYEQYF.

The V gene is TRBV5-1, the J gene TRBJ1-1; D perhaps matches TRBD1 (5 bases). Trimming removed 4 bases from V and 6 bases from J, with 10 bases in between. CDR3 size: 12 residues. Germline V CDR1 and CDR2: SGHRS, YFSETQ. CDR3 DNA: TGCGCCAGCAGCCCTGCGGGGGCTGAAGCTTTCTTT. Its protein is CASSPAGAEAFF. The entire variable domain, with the rest obtained from reference TRBV5-1 and TRBJ1-1, is as follows: KAGVTQTPRYLIKTRGQQVTLSCSPISGHRSVSWYQQTPGQGLQFLFEYFSETQRNKGNFPGRFSGRQFSNSRSEMNVSTLELGDSALYLCASSPAGAEAFFGQGTRLTVV.

The chain couples TRBV11-2 to TRBJ1-2; no reliable D call. Germline CDR1 and CDR2: SGHAT and FQNNGV. The length of the CDR3 is 13 residues. V shed 6 bases and J shed 4 bases, with 12 bases lying between them. The CDR3 sequence: CASSSRGAYGYTF. CDR3 nucleotide sequence: TGTGCCAGCAGTTCCCGAGGAGCCTATGGCTACACCTTC.

This chain links TRBV5-1 with TRBJ2-7; D is unclear. Germline CDR1 SGHRS, CDR2 YFSETQ. V was pared by 1 base and J by 6 bases, with 23 bases between. The CDR3 is made up of 17 amino acids. The CDR3 sequence is CASSLRAPVVHEFEQYF. The CDR3 DNA reads TGCGCCAGCAGCTTGAGGGCACCAGTTGTGCATGAATTCGAGCAGTACTTC.

This clone was recorded only once. V and J are TRBV4-1 and TRBJ1-1, with 10 bases lining up with TRBD1. Germline lookup yields CDR1 MGHRA and CDR2 YSYEKL. This CDR3 has 15 amino acids. V shed 1 base and J 3 bases; nucleotides not matched to a gene: 2. DNA for the CDR3: TGCGCCAGCAGCCAAGGACAGGGGGCTTACACTGAAGCTTTCTTT. Its protein is CASSQGQGAYTEAFF.

This clone came up many times. V gene TRBV2 combines with J gene TRBJ2-7; tentative D call: TRBD2 (6 bases). Germline V lookup: CDR1 SNHLY, CDR2 FYNNEI. The CDR3 loop spans 13 amino acids. V was shortened by 10 bases and J by 0 bases, with 13 bases between the two germline ends. The CDR3 spells CAITGTDSYEQYF. CDR3 DNA: TGTGCCATTACCGGGACTGACTCCTACGAGCAGTACTTC.

V gene TRBV19 combines with J gene TRBJ1-6; 7 bases align to TRBD1. Germline V CDR1 and CDR2: LNHDA, SQIVND (reference sequence). The ends lost 7 bases at V and 7 bases at J; junction bases unmatched: 16. The CDR3 contains 17 residues. The CDR3 loop is CASTGTAGAIWNSPLHF. The CDR3 coding sequence is TGTGCCAGTACCGGGACAGCGGGAGCGATATGGAATTCACCCCTCCACTTT.

The chain employs TRBV5-6 and TRBJ2-2; 7 positions match TRBD2. Trimming took 4 bases from V and 3 from J; bases not matched to a gene: 12. From germline, CDR1 is SGHDT and CDR2 YYEEEE. The CDR3 runs 17 residues. CDR3 sequence reads: CASSGDLLARDTGELFF. The CDR3 DNA reads TGTGCCAGCAGCGGAGACCTACTAGCGAGGGACACCGGGGAGCTGTTTTTT.

The chain uses TRBV7-2 and TRBJ2-2, with 7 bases that match TRBD1. Germline lookup yields CDR1 SGHTA and CDR2 FQGNSA. This CDR3 comprises 15 residues. The J segment lost 3 bases and the V segment lost 5 bases, leaving 6 bases of the junction unmatched. CDR3 region: CASSPTGADTGELFF. The CDR3 coding sequence is TGTGCCAGCAGCCCCACAGGGGCGGACACCGGGGAGCTGTTTTTT.

The rearrangement uses TRBV4-1 and TRBJ2-4; no clear D. Germline-derived CDR1 and CDR2 are MGHRA and YSYEKL. Trimming left V 4 bases short and J 3 bases short, with 13 bases between. This CDR3 contains 15 residues. CDR3 in amino acids: CASSPVSGSKNIQYF. In nucleotides, the CDR3 is TGCGCCAGCAGCCCCGTTTCGGGCAGCAAAAACATTCAGTACTTC.

The chain employs TRBV4-1 and TRBJ1-2, with a possible D match to TRBD1 (5 bases). The germline V gene encodes CDR1 MGHRA and CDR2 YSYEKL. There are 15 residues in the CDR3. V shed 1 base and J shed 4 bases, with 13 bases lying between them. The CDR3 DNA reads TGCGCCAGCAGCCAAGTGGGAGGGGTTCTCTATGGCTACACCTTC. Amino acid sequence: CASSQVGGVLYGYTF.

This chain joins TRBV5-1 and TRBJ2-7; TRBD1 aligns across 12 bases. There are 19 residues in the CDR3. With V trimmed by 0 bases and J by 2 bases, 12 bases remained unmatched. Germline assignment: CDR1 SGHRS and CDR2 YFSETQ. CDR3 in DNA: TGCGCCAGCAGCTTGGCAGGGACAGGGGGCTTCGGGGGAGCCTACGAGCAGTACTTC. Protein product: CASSLAGTGGFGGAYEQYF.

The V gene is TRBV7-2, the J gene TRBJ1-2, with a tentative D call TRBD1 (5 bases). Germline V lookup: CDR1 SGHTA, CDR2 FQGNSA. V lost 2 bases and J lost 10, with 14 bases in between. The CDR3 runs to 13 residues. The CDR3 reads CASSLPGPGAYTF. CDR3 sequence (DNA): TGTGCCAGCAGCTTACCAGGCCCCGGGGCCTACACCTTC.

This sequence joins TRBV11-2 and TRBJ1-4, with D uncertain. CDR1 is SGHAT, CDR2 FQNNGV, per germline. The CDR3 extends over 15 amino acids. V lost 1 base and J 7 bases, leaving 13 bases between the germline ends. For the CDR3, the DNA is TGTGCCAGCAGCTTAGTCGAGAGGAAGGCTGAAAAACTGTTTTTT. Translation gives CASSLVERKAEKLFF.

The genes are TRBV3-1 (or the pseudogene TRBV3-2) and TRBJ1-6; the D gene is possibly TRBD1 (6 bases). Germline loops: CDR1 LGHDT, CDR2 YNNKEL (reference sequence). Trimming pared 0 bases from V and 7 bases from J, leaving 13 bases between. The CDR3 has 16 residues. The CDR3 DNA follows: TGTGCCAGCAGCCAAGAGACAGGAATTACAAATTCACCCCTCCACTTT. Translating it yields CASSQETGITNSPLHF.

The sample holds a few counts of this clone. The sample contains more than one DNA sequence encoding this CDR3. V is TRBV29-1 and J is TRBJ2-7; TRBD1 aligns across 7 bases. This CDR3 is built from 13 residues. The germline gives CDR1 SQVTM, CDR2 ANQGSEA. The V and J ends lost 1 base and 3 bases, in that order; junction bases with no gene match: 3. The CDR3 spells CSVEAQGDYEQYF. The CDR3 region has the DNA TGCAGCGTTGAAGCGCAGGGGGACTACGAGCAGTACTTC.